These 8 T cell receptor beta chains originate from one sample sequenced in a study of blood T cell repertoires in COVID-19. Measured with immunoSEQ multiplex PCR; TCRdb has only the in-frame clones, and not every one. The sample shows 250,000 to 350,000 clones, 75% to 95% of them seen only once. Sequencing was performed on PBMCs or T cells enriched from blood (not recorded which). These receptors came from a woman in her 30s who had recovered from COVID-19.

The CDR3 nucleotides are TGTGCCAGTAGTACGAGACAGGAACGTAGTTCTGAAGCTTTCTTT. Its protein product is CASSTRQERSSEAFF. The genes are TRBV19 and TRBJ1-1; TRBD1 might be the D (6 bases). Between the trimmed V and J ends, which lost 4 bases and 6 bases, there was a span of 18 bases. Germline values: CDR1 LNHDA, CDR2 SQIVND (reference sequence). The CDR3 is made up of 15 amino acids.

The chain is built from TRBV18 and TRBJ2-1; TRBD1 aligns across 9 bases. The CDR3 has 14 amino acids. The J segment lost 6 bases and the V segment lost 7 bases, leaving 7 bases of the junction unmatched. Germline CDR1 and CDR2: KGHSH and LQKENI. CDR3 residues: CASLLDRGSNEQFF. The CDR3 nucleotides read TGTGCCAGCTTACTCGACAGGGGGTCCAATGAGCAGTTCTTC.

This chain links TRBV2 with TRBJ2-7, with 8 bases aligning to TRBD1. From germline, CDR1 is SNHLY and CDR2 FYNNEI. The CDR3 sequence is 15 residues long. The V gene end was trimmed by 6 bases and the J gene end by 0 bases; junction bases not matched to a gene: 7. This CDR3 reads CASSRGLASSYEQYF. The CDR3 nucleotides are TGTGCCAGCAGCAGGGGGCTAGCGAGCTCCTACGAGCAGTACTTC.

This clone was found once. CDR3 in DNA: TGCGCCAGCAGCCCGCAGGAAGGCCGAAATGAAAAACTGTTTTTT. Amino acid sequence: CASSPQEGRNEKLFF. The J gene is TRBJ1-4, the V gene TRBV5-1; D remains ambiguous. CDR1 is SGHRS, CDR2 YFSETQ, per germline. The CDR3 runs to 15 residues. Trimming stripped 4 bases from V and 5 bases from J, with 15 bases between.

The rearrangement uses TRBV6-1 and TRBJ1-3; weak D call: TRBD1 (6 bases). CDR3 length: 15 residues. Germline V gives CDR1 MNHNS, CDR2 SASEGT. Trimming removed 0 bases from V and 3 bases from J, with 9 bases in between. CDR3 loop: CASSEAGTFGNTIYF. Written as DNA, the CDR3 is TGTGCCAGCAGTGAAGCCGGGACATTTGGAAACACCATATATTTT.

Comment on this clone: Other nucleotide sequences in the sample specify the same CDR3. V usage is TRBV28 and J usage is TRBJ2-7, with D possibly being TRBD2 (5 bases). The length of the CDR3 is 13 residues. With 5 bases removed from V and 3 bases from J, the gap between germline ends came to 11 bases. The germline CDR1 and CDR2 sequences are MDHEN and SYDVKM. DNA of the CDR3: TGTGCCAGCAGTAGGACCGACTACTACGAGCAGTACTTC. Its translation is CASSRTDYYEQYF.

The chain links TRBV28 to TRBJ2-7; TRBD1 aligns across 7 bases. Germline values: CDR1 MDHEN, CDR2 SYDVKM. V was pared by 6 bases and J by 5 bases, with 10 bases of the junction left unmatched. The CDR3 is made up of 14 amino acids. CDR3 region: CASRPDRVLHEQYF. CDR3 coding DNA: TGTGCCAGCAGACCCGACAGGGTTCTCCACGAGCAGTACTTC. The full variable domain, its missing parts supplied by reference TRBV28 and TRBJ2-7, is DVKVTQSSRYLVKRTGEKVFLECVQDMDHENMFWYRQDPGLGLRLIYFSYDVKMKEKGDIPEGYSVSREKKERFSLILESASTNQTSMYLCASRPDRVLHEQYFGPGTRLTVT.

The chain joins TRBV29-1 to TRBJ1-2; 7 nucleotides align to TRBD1. The V segment lost 4 bases and the J segment 3 bases; nucleotides outside the gene matches: 8. The CDR3 consists of 14 residues. Germline values: CDR1 SQVTM, CDR2 ANQGSEA. The CDR3 DNA follows: TGCAGCGTTGTGGGTGGACAGGACCACTATGGCTACACCTTC. Protein sequence: CSVVGGQDHYGYTF.